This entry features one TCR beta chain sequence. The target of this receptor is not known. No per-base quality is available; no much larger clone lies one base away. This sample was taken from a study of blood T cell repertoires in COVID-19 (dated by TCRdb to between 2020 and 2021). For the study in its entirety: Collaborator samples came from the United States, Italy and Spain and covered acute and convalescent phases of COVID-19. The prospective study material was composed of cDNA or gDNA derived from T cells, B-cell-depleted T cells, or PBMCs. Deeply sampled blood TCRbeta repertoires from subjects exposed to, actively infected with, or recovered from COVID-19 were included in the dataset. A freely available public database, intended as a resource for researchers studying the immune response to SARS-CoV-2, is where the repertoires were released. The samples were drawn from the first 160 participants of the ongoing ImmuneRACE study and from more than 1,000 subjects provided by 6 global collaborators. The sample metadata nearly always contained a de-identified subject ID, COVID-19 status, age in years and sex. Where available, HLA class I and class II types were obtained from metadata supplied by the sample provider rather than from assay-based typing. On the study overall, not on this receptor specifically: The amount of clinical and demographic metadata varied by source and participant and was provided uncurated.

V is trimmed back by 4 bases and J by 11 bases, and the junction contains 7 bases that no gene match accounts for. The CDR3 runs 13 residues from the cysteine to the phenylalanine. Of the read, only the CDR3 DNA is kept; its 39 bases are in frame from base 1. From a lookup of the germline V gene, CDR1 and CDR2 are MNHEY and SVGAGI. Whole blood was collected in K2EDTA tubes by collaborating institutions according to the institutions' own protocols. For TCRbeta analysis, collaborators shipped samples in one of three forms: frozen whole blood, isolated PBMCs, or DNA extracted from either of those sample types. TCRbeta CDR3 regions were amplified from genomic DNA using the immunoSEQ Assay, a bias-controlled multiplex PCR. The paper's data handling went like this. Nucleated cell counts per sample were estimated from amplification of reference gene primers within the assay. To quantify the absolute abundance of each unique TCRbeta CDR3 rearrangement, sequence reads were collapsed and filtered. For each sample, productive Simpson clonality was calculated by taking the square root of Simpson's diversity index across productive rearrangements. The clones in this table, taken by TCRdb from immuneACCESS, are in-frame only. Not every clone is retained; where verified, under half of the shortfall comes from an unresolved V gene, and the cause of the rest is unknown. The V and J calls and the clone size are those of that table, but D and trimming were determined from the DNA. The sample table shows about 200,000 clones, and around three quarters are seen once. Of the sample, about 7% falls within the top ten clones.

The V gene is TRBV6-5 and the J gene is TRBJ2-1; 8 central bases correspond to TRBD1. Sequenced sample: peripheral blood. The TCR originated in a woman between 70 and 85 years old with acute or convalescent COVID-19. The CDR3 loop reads CASSSTGGSQQFF. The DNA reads TGTGCCAGCAGTTCTACAGGGGGTAGCCAGCAGTTCTTC.